These 5 T cell receptor beta chains came from one sample sequenced in a study of shared T cell receptors in the human thymus. Only in-frame clones appear in the TCRdb table, and some are missing; sequencing was by immunoSEQ multiplex PCR. The sample lists 640,000 or so clones; more than 70% were seen once. These data also formed part of another study, on human thymus T cells.

Input material: thymocytes. Receptors originate from a boy under two years old with a congenital heart defect.

This clone showed up just once. This chain joins TRBV19 and TRBJ2-1; TRBD2 aligns across 10 bases. The CDR3 is made up of 17 amino acids. V dropped 2 bases and J dropped 7; count of bases not matched to a gene: 11. The germline V gene has CDR1 LNHDA and CDR2 SQIVND (reference sequence). For the CDR3, the DNA is TGTGCCAGTAGTATAACTCACAGGACTAGCGGTAGGAATGAGCAGTTCTTC. Translated: CASSITHRTSGRNEQFF.

The chain joins TRBV5-1 to TRBJ2-1; perhaps TRBD1 as D (6 bases). The CDR3 covers 19 residues. V lost 3 bases to trimming and J lost 5 bases, with 27 bases between them. Germline V gives CDR1 SGHRS, CDR2 YFSETQ. For the CDR3, the DNA is TGCGCCAGCAGCTCACGAGGGGGTTGGGATGGGGGTTCACACAATGAGCAGTTCTTC. Residues: CASSSRGGWDGGSHNEQFF.

The chain has TRBV29-1 and TRBJ2-7, with TRBD2 matching over 10 bases. Germline trimming cut 0 bases from V and 4 bases from J; bases unmatched to any gene: 6. The CDR3 length is 15 residues. From germline, CDR1 is SQVTM and CDR2 ANQGSEA. CDR3 amino acids: CSVEDPTSGIYEQYF. The CDR3 DNA reads as TGCAGCGTTGAAGATCCAACTAGCGGGATTTACGAGCAGTACTTC.

The chain recombines TRBV29-1 with TRBJ2-3; D may be TRBD2 (5 bases). Germline CDR1 reads SQVTM; CDR2 reads ANQGSEA. The CDR3 consists of 14 residues. The V and J ends lost 7 bases and 0 bases respectively, with 14 bases between them. The CDR3 DNA follows: TGCAGCGCCGCGGACTTGTCTAGCACAGATACGCAGTATTTT. This translates into CSAADLSSTDTQYF.

J is TRBJ1-6 and V is TRBV6-6, with TRBD1 identical over 7 bases. CDR1 and CDR2 from the germline V gene are MNHNY and SVGAGI (reference sequence). The V and J ends lost 0 bases and 10 bases, in that order; junction bases with no gene match: 6. CDR3 size: 15 residues. CDR3 sequence reads: CASSYSKTGDSPLHF. Here the CDR3 DNA reads TGTGCCAGCAGTTACTCGAAAACAGGGGACTCACCCCTCCACTTT.